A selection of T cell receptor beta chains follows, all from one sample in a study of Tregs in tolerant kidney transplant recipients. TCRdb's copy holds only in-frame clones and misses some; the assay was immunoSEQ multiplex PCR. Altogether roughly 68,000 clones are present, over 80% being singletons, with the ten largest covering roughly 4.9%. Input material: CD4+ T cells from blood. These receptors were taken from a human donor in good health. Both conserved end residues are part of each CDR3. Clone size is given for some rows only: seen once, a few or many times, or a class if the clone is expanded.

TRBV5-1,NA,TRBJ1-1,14,CASSLVQANTEAFF
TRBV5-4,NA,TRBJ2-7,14,CASSLVGGEAEQYF
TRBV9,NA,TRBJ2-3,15,CASSPQGARTDTQYF
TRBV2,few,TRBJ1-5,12,CASSVSNQPQHF
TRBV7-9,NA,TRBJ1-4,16,CASSLGFGVGNEKLFF
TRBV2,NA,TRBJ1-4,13,CASSGQAGEKVFF
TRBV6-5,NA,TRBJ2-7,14,CATKPPGSSYEQYF
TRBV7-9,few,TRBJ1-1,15,CASSLALGQNTEAFF
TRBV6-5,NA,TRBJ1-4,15,CASSRWTGINEKLFF
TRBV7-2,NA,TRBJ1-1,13,CASSLAGGIGTIF
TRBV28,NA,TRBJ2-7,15,CASSETTSGRNEQYF
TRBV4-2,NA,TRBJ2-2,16,CASSLIRDLNTGELFF
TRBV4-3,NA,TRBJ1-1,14,CASGHRGSNTEAFF
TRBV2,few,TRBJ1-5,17,CASSLQGGPGSNQPQHF
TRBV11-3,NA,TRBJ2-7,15,CASSLGRGSAYEQYF
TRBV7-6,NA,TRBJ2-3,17,CASSFSAGGTSTDTQYF
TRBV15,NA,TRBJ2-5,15,CATSRAGQGSETQYF
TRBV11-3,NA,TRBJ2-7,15,CASSLYRSTAGEQYF
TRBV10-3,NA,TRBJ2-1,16,CAISGPGQGRVNEQFF
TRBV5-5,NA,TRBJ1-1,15,CASSWRQGMNTEAFF
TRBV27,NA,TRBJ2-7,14,CASSLSMSQGKQYF
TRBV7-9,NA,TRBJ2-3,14,CASNLDRGPDTQYF
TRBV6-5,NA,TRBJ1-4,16,CASSYLTGTGNEKLFF
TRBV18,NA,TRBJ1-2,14,CASSPGHQNYGYTF
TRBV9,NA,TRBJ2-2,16,CASSVAVASGTGELFF
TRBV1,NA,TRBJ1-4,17,CTSSHWGQGATNEKLFF
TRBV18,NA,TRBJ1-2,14,CASSPSGESYGYTF
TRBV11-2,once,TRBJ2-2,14,CASSLAGPTGELFF
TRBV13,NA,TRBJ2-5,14,CASSPMWTGETQYF
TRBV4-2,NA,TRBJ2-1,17,CASSQGTSGFPYNEQFF
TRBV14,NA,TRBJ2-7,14,CASSPGHTSYEQYF
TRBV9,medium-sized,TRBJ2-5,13,CASNRDTQETQYF
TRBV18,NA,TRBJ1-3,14,CASSPDRVGNTIYF
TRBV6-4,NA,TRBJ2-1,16,CASSEEALGSYNEQFF
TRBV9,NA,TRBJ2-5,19,CASSRDPDLAGVIQETQYF
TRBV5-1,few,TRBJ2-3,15,CASSWGGPASDTQYF
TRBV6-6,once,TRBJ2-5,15,CASSYDRGIRETQYF
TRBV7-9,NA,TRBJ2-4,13,CASSSRGVPIQYF
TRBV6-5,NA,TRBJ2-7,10,CASSRMGQYF
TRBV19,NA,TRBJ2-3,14,CASSRGTSTDTQYF
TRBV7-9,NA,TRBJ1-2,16,CASSQASLLGIDGYTF
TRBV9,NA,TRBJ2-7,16,CASSERWAGGPSEQYF
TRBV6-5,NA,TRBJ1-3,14,CASSYGKAGNTIYF
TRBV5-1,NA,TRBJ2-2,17,CASSPSGTPPDGGELFF
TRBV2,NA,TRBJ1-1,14,CASSVGNVNTEAFF
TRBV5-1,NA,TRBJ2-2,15,CASSLGLQVAGELFF
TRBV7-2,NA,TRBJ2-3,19,CASSYPPGLAGGWADTQYF
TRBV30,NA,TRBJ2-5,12,CAWSERGETQYF
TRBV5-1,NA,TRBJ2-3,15,CASSLGQGSTDTQYF
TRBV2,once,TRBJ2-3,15,CASSELAPSTDTQYF
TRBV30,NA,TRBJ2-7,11,CAFGTGPEQYF
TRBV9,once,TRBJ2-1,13,CASSARVRNEQFF
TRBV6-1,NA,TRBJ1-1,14,CASSSRQGNTEAFF
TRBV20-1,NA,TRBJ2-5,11,CSARVLRTQYF
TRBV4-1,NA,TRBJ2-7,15,CASSQERAGDHEQYF